The rows below give T cell receptor beta chains drawn from one sample of a study of T cell responses to AZD1222 COVID-19 vaccine. Sequenced by immunoSEQ multiplex PCR; TCRdb stores in-frame clones only, minus some. The table records under 85,000 clones, around 90% of them present only once. The sample consisted of peripheral blood, taken on day 0 of AZD1222 vaccination. These TCRs come from an adult in good health. Both conserved end residues are part of each CDR3. D genes are given only for firm matches. The size of a clone is reported for some rows only, either as once, few or many, or as a class for expanded clones.

j_gene | v_gene | abundance | d_gene | CDR3nt | CDR3aa
TRBJ1-3 | TRBV10-3 | NA | NA | TGTGCCATCAGTTCGACTGGAAACACCATATATTTT | CAISSTGNTIYF
TRBJ1-1 | TRBV5-4 | NA | NA | TGTGCCAGCAGCCCTTTTGGGGGGCTTAACACTGAAGCTTTCTTT | CASSPFGGLNTEAFF
TRBJ2-1 | TRBV19 | NA | NA | TGTGCCAGTATCTCACTAGCTGGCAATGAGCAGTTCTTC | CASISLAGNEQFF
TRBJ1-2 | TRBV5-1 | NA | TRBD1 | TGCGCCAGCAGCTTGTCAGGACAGGGGGCAGGGTATGGCTACACCTTC | CASSLSGQGAGYGYTF
TRBJ1-5 | TRBV19 | NA | NA | TGTGCCAGTAGGAGGGGGTCGGTCAATCAGCCCCAGCATTTT | CASRRGSVNQPQHF
TRBJ1-2 | TRBV15 | NA | NA | TGTGCCACCAGCAGAGACAGGACCTATGGCTACACCTTC | CATSRDRTYGYTF
TRBJ2-7 | TRBV11-2 | NA | TRBD1 | TGTGCCAGCAGCCTAACCCCAGGGGGTGAGCAGTACTTC | CASSLTPGGEQYF
TRBJ2-1 | TRBV3-1/TRBV3-2 | once | NA | TGTGCCAGCAGCCAAGATCAGGGCTTTCACAATGAGCAGTTCTTC | CASSQDQGFHNEQFF
TRBJ1-2 | TRBV6-5 | NA | TRBD1 | TGTGCCAGCAGTCGGGGAGGGACAGAGAGTTACACCTTC | CASSRGGTESYTF
TRBJ2-1 | TRBV29-1 | NA | NA | TGCAGCGTTGAAGACACTGGCAGGGGGGGGAATGAGCAGTTCTTC | CSVEDTGRGGNEQFF
TRBJ1-3 | TRBV28 | NA | NA | TGTGCCAGCAGTTTAGTACGGAACTCTGGAAACACCATATATTTT | CASSLVRNSGNTIYF
TRBJ2-3 | TRBV4-1 | NA | NA | TGCGCCAGCAGCCCCGGGACTTCCAGGGCAGATACGCAGTATTTT | CASSPGTSRADTQYF
TRBJ1-2 | TRBV12-3/TRBV12-4 | NA | NA | TGTGCCAGCAGTTTATCAGGGAAGAGCGGCTACACCTTC | CASSLSGKSGYTF
TRBJ2-5 | TRBV2 | NA | TRBD2 | TGTGCCAGCAGTGAAAGGGCGGGAGCGGGAGAGACCCAGTACTTC | CASSERAGAGETQYF
TRBJ2-7 | TRBV5-1 | NA | NA | TGCGCCAGCAGCTTAAACGGGGTTAGAAACGAGCAGTACTTC | CASSLNGVRNEQYF
TRBJ2-5 | TRBV2 | NA | TRBD2 | TGTGCCAGCAGTGAAGCGCTTCGTCACGGGAGGGAAGAGACCCAGTACTTC | CASSEALRHGREETQYF
TRBJ2-3 | TRBV5-1 | few | NA | TGCGCCAGCAGCTTGTCGAACGCCCCTAGCACAGATACGCAGTATTTT | CASSLSNAPSTDTQYF
TRBJ1-1 | TRBV11-3 | NA | NA | TGTGCCAGCAGCCCCCCCTGGGGGGGCCGGACTGAAGCTTTCTTT | CASSPPWGGRTEAFF
TRBJ2-1 | TRBV25-1 | NA | TRBD2 | TGTGCCAGCAGTGACGGGACTAGATACAATGAGCAGTTCTTC | CASSDGTRYNEQFF
TRBJ1-1 | TRBV6-5 | NA | NA | TGTGCCAGCAGTTACGGACAGTTAGGCACTGAAGCTTTCTTT | CASSYGQLGTEAFF
TRBJ1-5 | TRBV7-2 | NA | NA | TGTGCCAGCAGTTACGGTTCCGAGCCCCAGCATTTT | CASSYGSEPQHF
TRBJ2-5 | TRBV1 | NA | NA | TGCACCAGCAGCCAACAAAACCTGTACCAAGAGACCCAGTACTTC | CTSSQQNLYQETQYF
TRBJ1-2 | TRBV2 | NA | NA | TGTGCCAGCAGTCTGGTAGGCGCGGGTGGCTACACCTTC | CASSLVGAGGYTF
TRBJ2-1 | TRBV7-9 | NA | TRBD1 | TGTGCCAGCAGCGCCGGGACAGGGTCCTACAATGAGCAGTTCTTC | CASSAGTGSYNEQFF
TRBJ2-7 | TRBV3-1/TRBV3-2 | NA | TRBD2 | TGTGCCAGCAGCCAAGATCGGCTAGCGGGAGCCTACTCCTACGAGCAGTACTTC | CASSQDRLAGAYSYEQYF
TRBJ2-2 | TRBV4-2 | NA | NA | TGTGCCAGCAGCGAAGGTTCAGTATATGACGGGGAGCTGTTTTTT | CASSEGSVYDGELFF
TRBJ2-7 | TRBV27 | NA | NA | TGTGCCAGCAGTTTCTCTGAGGGCTTCACCTACGAGCAGTACTTC | CASSFSEGFTYEQYF